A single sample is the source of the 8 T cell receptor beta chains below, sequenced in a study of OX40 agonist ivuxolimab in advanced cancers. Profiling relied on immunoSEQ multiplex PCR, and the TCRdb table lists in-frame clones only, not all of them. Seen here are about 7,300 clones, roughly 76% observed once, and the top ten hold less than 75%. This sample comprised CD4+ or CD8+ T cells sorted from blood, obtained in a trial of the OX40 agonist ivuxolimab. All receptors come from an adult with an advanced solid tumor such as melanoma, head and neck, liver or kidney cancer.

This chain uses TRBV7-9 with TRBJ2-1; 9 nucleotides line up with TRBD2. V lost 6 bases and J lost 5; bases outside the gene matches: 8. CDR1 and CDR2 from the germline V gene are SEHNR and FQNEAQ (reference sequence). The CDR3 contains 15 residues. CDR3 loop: CASSSRGGIDNEQFF. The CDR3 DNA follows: TGTGCCAGCAGTTCGCGGGGGGGCATCGACAATGAGCAGTTCTTC.

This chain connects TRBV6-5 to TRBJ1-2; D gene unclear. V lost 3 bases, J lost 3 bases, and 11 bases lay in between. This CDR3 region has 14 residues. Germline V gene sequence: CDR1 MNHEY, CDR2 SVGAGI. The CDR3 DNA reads TGTGCCAGCAGTTATCGGAGGGAGGACTATGGCTACACCTTC. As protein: CASSYRREDYGYTF.

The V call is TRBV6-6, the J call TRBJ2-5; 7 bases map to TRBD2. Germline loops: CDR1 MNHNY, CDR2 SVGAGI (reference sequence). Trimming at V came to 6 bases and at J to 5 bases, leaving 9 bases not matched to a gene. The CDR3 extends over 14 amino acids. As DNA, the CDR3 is TGTGCCAGCAGGTCCGCGGGGGTGGGCGAGACCCAGTACTTC. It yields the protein CASRSAGVGETQYF.

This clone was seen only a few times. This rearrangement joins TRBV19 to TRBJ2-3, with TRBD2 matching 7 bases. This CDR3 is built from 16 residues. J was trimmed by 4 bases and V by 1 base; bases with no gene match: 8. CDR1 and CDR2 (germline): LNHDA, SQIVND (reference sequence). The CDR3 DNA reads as TGTGCCAGTAGTATAGGTACTAGCGTGCGGTCAGATACGCAGTATTTT. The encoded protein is CASSIGTSVRSDTQYF.

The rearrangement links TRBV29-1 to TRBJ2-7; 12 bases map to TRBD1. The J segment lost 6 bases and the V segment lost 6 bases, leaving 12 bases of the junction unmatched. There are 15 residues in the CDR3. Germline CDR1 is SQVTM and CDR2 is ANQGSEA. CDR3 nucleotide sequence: TGCAGCGTCGATCCGGGACAGGGGGCGACGGGCGAGCAGTACTTC. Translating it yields CSVDPGQGATGEQYF.

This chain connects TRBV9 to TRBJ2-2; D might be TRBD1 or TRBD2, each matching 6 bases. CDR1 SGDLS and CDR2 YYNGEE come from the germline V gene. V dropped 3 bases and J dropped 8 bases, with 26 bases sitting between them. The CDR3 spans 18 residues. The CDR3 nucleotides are TGTGCCAGCAGCGATCCCCCCACCGGGACCCGGGGGCTAGGGGAGCTGTTTTTT. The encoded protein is CASSDPPTGTRGLGELFF.

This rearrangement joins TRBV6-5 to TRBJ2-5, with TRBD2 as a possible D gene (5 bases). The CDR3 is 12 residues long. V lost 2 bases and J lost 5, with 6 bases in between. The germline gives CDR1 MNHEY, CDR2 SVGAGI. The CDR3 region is CASSYPGETQYF. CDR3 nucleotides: TGTGCCAGCAGTTACCCGGGGGAGACCCAGTACTTC.

The CDR3 is CASSWIELAEVGQFF. CDR3 DNA: TGTGCCAGCAGCTGGATTGAACTTGCGGAGGTAGGGCAGTTCTTC. V usage is TRBV5-4 and J usage is TRBJ2-1; D perhaps matches TRBD2 (5 bases). V gave up 3 bases and J gave up 12 bases, with 22 bases separating them. Germline V gene data show CDR1 as SGHNT and CDR2 as YYREEE (reference sequence). There are 15 residues in the CDR3.